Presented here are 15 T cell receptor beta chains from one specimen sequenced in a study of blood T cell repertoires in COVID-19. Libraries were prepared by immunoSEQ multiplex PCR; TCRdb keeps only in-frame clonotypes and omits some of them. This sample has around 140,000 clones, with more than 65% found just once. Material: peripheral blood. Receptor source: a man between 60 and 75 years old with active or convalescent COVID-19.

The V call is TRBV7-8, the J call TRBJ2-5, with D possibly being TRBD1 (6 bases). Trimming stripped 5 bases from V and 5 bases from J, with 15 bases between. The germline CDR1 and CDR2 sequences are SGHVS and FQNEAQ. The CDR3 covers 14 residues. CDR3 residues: CASSPRGSRETQYF. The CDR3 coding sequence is TGTGCCAGCAGCCCCAGGGGTTCCCGGGAGACCCAGTACTTC.

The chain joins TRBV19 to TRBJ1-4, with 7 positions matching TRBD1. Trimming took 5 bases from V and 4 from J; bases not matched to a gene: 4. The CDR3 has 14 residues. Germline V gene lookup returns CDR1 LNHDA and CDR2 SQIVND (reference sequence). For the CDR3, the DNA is TGTGCCAGTAGTGCGGGACAGTTTAATGAAAAACTGTTTTTT. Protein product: CASSAGQFNEKLFF. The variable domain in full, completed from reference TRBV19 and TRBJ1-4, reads DGGITQSPKYLFRKEGQNVTLSCEQNLNHDAMYWYRQDPGQGLRLIYYSQIVNDFQKGDIAEGYSVSREKKESFPLTVTSAQKNPTAFYLCASSAGQFNEKLFFGSGTQLSVL.

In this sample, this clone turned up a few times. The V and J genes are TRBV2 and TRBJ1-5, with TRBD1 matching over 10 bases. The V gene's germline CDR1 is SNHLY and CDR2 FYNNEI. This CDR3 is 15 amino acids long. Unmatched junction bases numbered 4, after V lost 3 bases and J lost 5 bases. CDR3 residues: CASSEVGTGDQPQHF. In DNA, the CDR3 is TGTGCCAGCAGTGAGGTGGGGACAGGGGATCAGCCCCAGCATTTT.

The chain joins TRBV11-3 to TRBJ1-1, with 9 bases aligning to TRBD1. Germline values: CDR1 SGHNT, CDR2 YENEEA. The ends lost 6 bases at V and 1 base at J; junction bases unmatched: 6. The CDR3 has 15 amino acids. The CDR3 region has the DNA TGTGCCAGCAGGGAAACAGGGGGCGGGAACACTGAAGCTTTCTTT. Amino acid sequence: CASRETGGGNTEAFF.

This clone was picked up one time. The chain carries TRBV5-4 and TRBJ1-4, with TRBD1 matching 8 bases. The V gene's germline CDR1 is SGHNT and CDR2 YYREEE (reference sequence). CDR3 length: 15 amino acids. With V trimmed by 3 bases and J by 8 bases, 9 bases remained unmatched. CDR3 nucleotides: TGTGCCAGCAGCTCTAAGACAGGGGTGGTCGAAAAACTGTTTTTT. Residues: CASSSKTGVVEKLFF. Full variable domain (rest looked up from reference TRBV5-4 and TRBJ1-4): ETGVTQSPTHLIKTRGQQVTLRCSSQSGHNTVSWYQQALGQGPQFIFQYYREEENGRGNFPPRFSGLQFPNYSSELNVNALELDDSALYLCASSSKTGVVEKLFFGSGTQLSVL.

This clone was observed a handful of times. CDR3 coding DNA: TGTGCCAGCTCACCACCGTCGGCAGGGAAAGGGAATGGCTACACCTTC. It is translated as CASSPPSAGKGNGYTF. This sequence joins TRBV18 and TRBJ1-2, with D perhaps matching TRBD1 (5 bases). Deletions cut 0 bases from V and 6 bases from J, with 17 bases between. The CDR3 has 16 amino acids. The germline V gene encodes CDR1 KGHSH and CDR2 LQKENI.

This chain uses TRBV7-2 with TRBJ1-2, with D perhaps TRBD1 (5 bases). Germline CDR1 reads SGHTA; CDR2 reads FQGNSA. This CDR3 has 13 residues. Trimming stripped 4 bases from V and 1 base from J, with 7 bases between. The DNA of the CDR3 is TGTGCCAGCAGCTCCGACAGTAACTATGGCTACACCTTC. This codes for CASSSDSNYGYTF.

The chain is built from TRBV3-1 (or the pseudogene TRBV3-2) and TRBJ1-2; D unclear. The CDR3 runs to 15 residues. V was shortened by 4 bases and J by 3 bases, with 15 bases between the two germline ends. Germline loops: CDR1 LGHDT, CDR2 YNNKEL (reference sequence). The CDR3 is CASSLKKVGYYGYTF. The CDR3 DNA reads TGTGCCAGCAGCCTAAAGAAGGTCGGGTACTATGGCTACACCTTC.

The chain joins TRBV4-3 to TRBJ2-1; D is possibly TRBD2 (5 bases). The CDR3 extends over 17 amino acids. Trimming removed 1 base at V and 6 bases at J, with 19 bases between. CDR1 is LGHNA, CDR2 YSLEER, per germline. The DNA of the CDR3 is TGCGCCAGCAGCCAAGGAAGCATTATCCCCGGGGTCAATGAGCAGTTCTTC. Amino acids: CASSQGSIIPGVNEQFF.

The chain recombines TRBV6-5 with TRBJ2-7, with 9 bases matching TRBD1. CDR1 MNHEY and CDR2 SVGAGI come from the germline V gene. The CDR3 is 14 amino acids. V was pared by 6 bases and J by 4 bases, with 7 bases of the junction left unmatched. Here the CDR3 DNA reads TGTGCCAGCAGGACCGGGACAGGGACATACGAGCAGTACTTC. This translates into CASRTGTGTYEQYF.

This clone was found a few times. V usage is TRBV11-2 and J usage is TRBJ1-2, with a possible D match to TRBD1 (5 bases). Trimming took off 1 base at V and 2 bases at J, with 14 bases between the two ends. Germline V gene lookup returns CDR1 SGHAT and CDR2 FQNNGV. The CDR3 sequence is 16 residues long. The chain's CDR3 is CASSLARGRINYGYTF. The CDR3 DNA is TGTGCCAGCAGCTTAGCGCGGGGCAGGATCAACTATGGCTACACCTTC.

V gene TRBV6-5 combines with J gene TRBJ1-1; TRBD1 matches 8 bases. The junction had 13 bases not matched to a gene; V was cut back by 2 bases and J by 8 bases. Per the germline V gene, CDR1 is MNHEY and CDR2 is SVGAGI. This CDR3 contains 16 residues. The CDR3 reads CASSYGLFQGAYEAFF. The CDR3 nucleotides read TGTGCCAGCAGTTACGGGCTCTTCCAGGGGGCCTACGAAGCTTTCTTT.

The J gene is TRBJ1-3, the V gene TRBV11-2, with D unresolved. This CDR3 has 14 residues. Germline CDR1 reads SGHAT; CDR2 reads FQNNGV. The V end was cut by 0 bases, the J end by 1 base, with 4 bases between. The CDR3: CASSLERSGNTIYF. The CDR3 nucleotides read TGTGCCAGCAGCTTAGAGAGGTCTGGAAACACCATATATTTT.

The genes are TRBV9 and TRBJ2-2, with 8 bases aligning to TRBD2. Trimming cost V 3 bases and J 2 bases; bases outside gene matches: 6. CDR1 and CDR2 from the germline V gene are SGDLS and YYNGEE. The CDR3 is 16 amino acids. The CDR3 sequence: CASSGLAGTNTGELFF. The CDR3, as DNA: TGTGCCAGCAGCGGATTAGCGGGGACTAACACCGGGGAGCTGTTTTTT. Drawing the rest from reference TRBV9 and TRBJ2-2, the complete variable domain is DSGVTQTPKHLITATGQRVTLRCSPRSGDLSVYWYQQSLDQGLQFLIQYYNGEERAKGNILERFSAQQFPDLHSELNLSSLELGDSALYFCASSGLAGTNTGELFFGEGSRLTVL.

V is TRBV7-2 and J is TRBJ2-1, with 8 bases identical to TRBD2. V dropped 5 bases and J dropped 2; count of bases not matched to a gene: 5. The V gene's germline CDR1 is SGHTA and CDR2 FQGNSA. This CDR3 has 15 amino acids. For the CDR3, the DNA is TGTGCCAGCAGCGAGGGGACTAGTCCCTACAATGAGCAGTTCTTC. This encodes CASSEGTSPYNEQFF.